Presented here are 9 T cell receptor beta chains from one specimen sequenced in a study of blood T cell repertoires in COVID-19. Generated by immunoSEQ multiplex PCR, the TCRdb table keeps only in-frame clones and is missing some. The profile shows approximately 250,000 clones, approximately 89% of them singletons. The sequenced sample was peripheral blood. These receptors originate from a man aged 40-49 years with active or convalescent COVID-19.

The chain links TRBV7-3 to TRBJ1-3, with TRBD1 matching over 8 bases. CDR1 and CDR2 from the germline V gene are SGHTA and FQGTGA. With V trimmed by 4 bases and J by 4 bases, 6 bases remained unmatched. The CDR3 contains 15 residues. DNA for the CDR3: TGTGCCAGCAGCTCTGGACAGGGAACCGGAAACACCATATATTTT. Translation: CASSSGQGTGNTIYF.

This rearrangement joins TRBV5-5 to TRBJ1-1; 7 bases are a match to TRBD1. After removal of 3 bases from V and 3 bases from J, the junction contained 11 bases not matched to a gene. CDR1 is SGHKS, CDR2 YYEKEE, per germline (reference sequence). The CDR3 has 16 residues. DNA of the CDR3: TGTGCCAGCAGCTGGGACACAGGGGAAGTTTACACTGAAGCTTTCTTT. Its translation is CASSWDTGEVYTEAFF.

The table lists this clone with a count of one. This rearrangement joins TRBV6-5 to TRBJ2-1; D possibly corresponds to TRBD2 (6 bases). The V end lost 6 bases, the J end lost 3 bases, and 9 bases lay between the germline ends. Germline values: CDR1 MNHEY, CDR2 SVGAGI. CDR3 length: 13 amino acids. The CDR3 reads CASSGTYYNEQFF. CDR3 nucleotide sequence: TGTGCCAGCAGCGGGACTTACTACAATGAGCAGTTCTTC.

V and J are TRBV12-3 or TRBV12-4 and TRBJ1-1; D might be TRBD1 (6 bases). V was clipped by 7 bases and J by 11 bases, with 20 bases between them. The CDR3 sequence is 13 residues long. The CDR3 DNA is TGTGCCAGCACCATATTAGGGGGGGGAGTTGCTTTCTTT. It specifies CASTILGGGVAFF.

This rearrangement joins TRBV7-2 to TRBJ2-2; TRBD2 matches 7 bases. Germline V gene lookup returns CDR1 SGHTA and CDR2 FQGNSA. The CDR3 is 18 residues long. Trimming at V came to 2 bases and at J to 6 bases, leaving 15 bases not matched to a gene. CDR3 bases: TGTGCCAGCAGCTTATCGCCTGACGGGGGGTTTAGTCCCGGGGAGCTGTTTTTT. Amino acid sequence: CASSLSPDGGFSPGELFF.

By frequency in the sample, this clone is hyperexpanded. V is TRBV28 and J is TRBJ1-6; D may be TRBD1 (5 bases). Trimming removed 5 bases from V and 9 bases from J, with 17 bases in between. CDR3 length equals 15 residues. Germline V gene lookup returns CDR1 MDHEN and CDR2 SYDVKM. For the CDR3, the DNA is TGTGCCAGCAGTCCAGGGCAGGTGTGGGGTTCACCCCTCCACTTT. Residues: CASSPGQVWGSPLHF.

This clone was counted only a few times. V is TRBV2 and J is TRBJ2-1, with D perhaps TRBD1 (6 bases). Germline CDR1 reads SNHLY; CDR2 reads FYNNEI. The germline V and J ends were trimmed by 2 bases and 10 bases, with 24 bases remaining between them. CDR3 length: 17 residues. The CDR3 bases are TGTGCCAGCAGTGAATCGGGTCAGGGGCACCCCTCAGGAGAGCAGTTCTTC. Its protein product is CASSESGQGHPSGEQFF.

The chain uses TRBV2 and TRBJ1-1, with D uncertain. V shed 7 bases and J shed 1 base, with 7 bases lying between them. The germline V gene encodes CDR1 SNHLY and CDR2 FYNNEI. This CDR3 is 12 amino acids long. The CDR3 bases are TGTGCCAGCATGACACCGAACACTGAAGCTTTCTTT. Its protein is CASMTPNTEAFF.

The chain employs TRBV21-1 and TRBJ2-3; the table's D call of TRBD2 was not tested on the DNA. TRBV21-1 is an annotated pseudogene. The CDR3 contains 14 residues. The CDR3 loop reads CASSKKDFTDTQYF. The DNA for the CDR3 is TGTGCCAGCAGCAAAAAAGACTTCACAGATACGCAGTATTTT.